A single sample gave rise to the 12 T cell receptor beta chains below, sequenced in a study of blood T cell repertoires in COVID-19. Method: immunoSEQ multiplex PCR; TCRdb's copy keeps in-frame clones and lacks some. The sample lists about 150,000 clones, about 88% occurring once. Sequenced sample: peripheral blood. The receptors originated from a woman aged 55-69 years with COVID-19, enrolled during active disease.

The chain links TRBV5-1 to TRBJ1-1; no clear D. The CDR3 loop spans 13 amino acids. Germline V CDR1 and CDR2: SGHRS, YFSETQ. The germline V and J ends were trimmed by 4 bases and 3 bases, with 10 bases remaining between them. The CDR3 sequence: CASSANSYTEAFF. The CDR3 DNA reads TGCGCCAGCAGCGCCAACTCCTACACTGAAGCTTTCTTT. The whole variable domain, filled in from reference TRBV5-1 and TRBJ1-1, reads KAGVTQTPRYLIKTRGQQVTLSCSPISGHRSVSWYQQTPGQGLQFLFEYFSETQRNKGNFPGRFSGRQFSNSRSEMNVSTLELGDSALYLCASSANSYTEAFFGQGTRLTVV.

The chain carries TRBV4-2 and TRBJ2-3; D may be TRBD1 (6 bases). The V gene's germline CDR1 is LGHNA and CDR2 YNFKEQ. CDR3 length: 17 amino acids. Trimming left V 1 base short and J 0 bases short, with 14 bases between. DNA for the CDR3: TGTGCCAGCAGCCAAGCAGCGGACAGCTTTAGCACAGATACGCAGTATTTT. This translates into CASSQAADSFSTDTQYF.

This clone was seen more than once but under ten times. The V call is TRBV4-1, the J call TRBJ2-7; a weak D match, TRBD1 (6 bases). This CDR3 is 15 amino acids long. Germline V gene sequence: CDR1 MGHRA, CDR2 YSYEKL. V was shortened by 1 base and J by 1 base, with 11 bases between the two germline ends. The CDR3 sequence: CASSQVRGGSYEQYF. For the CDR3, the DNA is TGCGCCAGCAGCCAAGTCAGGGGCGGATCCTACGAGCAGTACTTC.

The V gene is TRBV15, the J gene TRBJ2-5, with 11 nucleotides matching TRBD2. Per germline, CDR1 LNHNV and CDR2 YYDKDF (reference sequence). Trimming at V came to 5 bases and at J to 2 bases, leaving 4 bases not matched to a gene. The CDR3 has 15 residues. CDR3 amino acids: CATSEVAGGQETQYF. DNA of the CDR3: TGTGCCACCAGCGAAGTAGCGGGAGGGCAAGAGACCCAGTACTTC.

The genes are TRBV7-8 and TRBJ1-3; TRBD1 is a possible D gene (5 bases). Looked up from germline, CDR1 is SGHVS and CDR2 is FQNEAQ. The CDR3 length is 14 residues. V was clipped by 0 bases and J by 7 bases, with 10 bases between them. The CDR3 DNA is TGTGCCAGCAGCTTAGCAGGGGTCCCCAACACCATATATTTT. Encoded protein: CASSLAGVPNTIYF.

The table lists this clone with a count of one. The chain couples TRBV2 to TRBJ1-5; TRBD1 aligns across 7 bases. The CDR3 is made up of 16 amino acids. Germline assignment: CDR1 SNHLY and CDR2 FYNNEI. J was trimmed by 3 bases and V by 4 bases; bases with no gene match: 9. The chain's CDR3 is CASSGAGGLLNQPQHF. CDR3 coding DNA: TGTGCCAGCAGTGGGGCAGGGGGTTTGCTCAATCAGCCCCAGCATTTT.

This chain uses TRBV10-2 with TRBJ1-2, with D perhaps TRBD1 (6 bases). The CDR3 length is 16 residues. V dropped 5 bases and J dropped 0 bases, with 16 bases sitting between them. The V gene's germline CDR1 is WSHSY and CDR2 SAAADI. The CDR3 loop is CASSQPTGMSNYGYTF. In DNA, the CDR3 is TGCGCCAGCAGTCAACCCACAGGGATGTCTAACTATGGCTACACCTTC.

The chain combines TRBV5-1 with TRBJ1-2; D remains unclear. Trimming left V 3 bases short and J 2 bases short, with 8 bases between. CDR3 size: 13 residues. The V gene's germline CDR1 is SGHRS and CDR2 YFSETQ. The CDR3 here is CASSSAGNYGYTF. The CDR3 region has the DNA TGCGCCAGCAGCTCGGCCGGGAACTATGGCTACACCTTC.

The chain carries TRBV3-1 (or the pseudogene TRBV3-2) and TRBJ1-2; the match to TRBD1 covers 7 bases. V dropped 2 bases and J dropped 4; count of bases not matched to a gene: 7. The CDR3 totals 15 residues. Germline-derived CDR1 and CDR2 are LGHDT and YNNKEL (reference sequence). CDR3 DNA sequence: TGTGCCAGCAGCCAAAGGGGGCTTGTTGGCTATGGCTACACCTTC. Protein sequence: CASSQRGLVGYGYTF.

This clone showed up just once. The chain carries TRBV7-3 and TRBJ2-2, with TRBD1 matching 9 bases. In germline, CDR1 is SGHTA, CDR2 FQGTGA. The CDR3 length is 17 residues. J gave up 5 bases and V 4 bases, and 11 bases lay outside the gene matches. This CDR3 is CASSSKQGAAGTGELFF. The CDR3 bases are TGTGCCAGCAGCTCAAAACAGGGGGCGGCGGGAACCGGGGAGCTGTTTTTT.

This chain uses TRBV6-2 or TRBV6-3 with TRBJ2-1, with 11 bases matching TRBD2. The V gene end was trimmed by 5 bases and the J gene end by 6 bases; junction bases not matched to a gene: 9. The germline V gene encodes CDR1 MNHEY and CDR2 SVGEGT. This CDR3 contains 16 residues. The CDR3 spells CASSPDSGRAVNEQFF. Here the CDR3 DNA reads TGTGCCAGCAGTCCCGATAGCGGGAGGGCTGTCAATGAGCAGTTCTTC.

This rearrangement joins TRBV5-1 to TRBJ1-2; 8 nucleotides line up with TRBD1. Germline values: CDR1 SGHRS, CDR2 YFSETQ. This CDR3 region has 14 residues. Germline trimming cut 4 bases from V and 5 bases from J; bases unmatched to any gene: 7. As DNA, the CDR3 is TGCGCCAGCAGCCGGCGGACAGGGATGTATGGCTACACCTTC. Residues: CASSRRTGMYGYTF.